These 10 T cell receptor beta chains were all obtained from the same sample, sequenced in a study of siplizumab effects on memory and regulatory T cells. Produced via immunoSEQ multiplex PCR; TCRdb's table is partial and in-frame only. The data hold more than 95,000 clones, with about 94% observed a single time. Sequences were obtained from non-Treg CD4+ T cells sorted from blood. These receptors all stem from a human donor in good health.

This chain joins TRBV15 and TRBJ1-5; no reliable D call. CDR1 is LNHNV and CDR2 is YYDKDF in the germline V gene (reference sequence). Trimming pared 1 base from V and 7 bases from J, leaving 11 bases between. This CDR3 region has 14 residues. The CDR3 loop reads CATSRGPEGQPQHF. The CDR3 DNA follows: TGTGCCACCAGCAGAGGACCCGAGGGCCAGCCCCAGCATTTT.

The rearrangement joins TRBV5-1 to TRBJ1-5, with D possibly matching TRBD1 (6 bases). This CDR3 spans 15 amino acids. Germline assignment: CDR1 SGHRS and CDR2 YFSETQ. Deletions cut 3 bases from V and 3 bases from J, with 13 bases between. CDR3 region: CASSYSGQLNQPQHF. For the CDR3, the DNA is TGCGCCAGCAGCTATTCTGGACAGCTCAATCAGCCCCAGCATTTT.

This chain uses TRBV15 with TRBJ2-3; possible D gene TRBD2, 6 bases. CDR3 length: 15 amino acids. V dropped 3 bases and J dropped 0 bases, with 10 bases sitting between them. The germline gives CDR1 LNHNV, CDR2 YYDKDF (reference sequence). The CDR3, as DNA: TGTGCCACCAGCAGCGGACTATCTAGCACAGATACGCAGTATTTT. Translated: CATSSGLSSTDTQYF.

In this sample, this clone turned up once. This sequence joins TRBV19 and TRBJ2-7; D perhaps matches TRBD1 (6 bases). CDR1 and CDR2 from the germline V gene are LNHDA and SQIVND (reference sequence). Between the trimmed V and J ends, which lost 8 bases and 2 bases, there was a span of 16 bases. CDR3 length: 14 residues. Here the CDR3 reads CASGTPGRAYEQYF. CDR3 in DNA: TGTGCCAGTGGGACACCCGGGCGCGCCTACGAGCAGTACTTC.

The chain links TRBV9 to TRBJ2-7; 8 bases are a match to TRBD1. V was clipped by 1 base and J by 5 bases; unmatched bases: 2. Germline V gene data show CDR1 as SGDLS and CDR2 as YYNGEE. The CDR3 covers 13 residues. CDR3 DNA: TGTGCCAGCAGCGTATCGGACAGGGACGAGCAGTACTTC. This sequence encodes CASSVSDRDEQYF.

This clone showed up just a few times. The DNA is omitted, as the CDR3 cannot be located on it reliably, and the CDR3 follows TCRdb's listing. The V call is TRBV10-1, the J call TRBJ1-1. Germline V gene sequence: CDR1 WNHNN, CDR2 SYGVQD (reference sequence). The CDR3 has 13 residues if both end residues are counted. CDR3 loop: CASSSSSFGEAFF.

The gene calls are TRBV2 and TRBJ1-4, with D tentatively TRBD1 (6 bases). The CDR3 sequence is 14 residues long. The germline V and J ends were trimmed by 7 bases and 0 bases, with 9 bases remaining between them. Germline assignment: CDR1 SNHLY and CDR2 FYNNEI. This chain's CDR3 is CASKGTSTNEKLFF. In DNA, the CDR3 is TGTGCCAGCAAAGGGACATCAACTAATGAAAAACTGTTTTTT.

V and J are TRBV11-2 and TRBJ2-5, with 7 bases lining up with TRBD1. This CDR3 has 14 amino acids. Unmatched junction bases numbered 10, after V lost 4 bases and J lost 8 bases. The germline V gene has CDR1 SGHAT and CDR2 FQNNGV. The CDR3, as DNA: TGTGCCAGCAGCTCCACGGGACAGTTATCTACCCAGTACTTC. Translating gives CASSSTGQLSTQYF.

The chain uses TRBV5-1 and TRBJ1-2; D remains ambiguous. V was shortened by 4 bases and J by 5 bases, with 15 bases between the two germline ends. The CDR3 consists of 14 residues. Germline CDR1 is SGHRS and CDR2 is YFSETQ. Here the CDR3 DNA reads TGCGCCAGCAGCGTCCAAAGGGAGGGTTATGGCTACACCTTC. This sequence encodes CASSVQREGYGYTF.

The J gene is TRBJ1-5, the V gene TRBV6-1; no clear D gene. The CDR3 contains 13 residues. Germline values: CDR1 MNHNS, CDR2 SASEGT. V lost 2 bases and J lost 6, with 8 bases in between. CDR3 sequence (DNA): TGTGCCAGCAGTGAACAGTCCCGTCAGCCCCAGCATTTT. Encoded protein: CASSEQSRQPQHF.